The entry that follows covers one T cell receptor (beta chain) sequence. Its antigen is unknown. Both 60 Vbeta primers and 13 Jbeta primers went into the PCR. Clones were sequenced by immunoSEQ multiplex PCR, and TCRdb holds only the in-frame ones, with some missing. The table has some 200,000 clones, 83% seen once. This entry comes from a study of cytomegalovirus exposure and HLA in healthy donors. General observations from the study: Reportedly, diagnosis of cytomegalovirus status by the classifier showed high specificity and sensitivity.

Per germline, CDR1 SNHLY and CDR2 FYNNEI. The CDR3 consists of 13 residues. V dropped 6 bases and J dropped 5; count of bases not matched to a gene: 6. The chain uses TRBV2 and TRBJ2-7; 8 positions match TRBD1. Specimen: PBMCs. The receptor comes from a man between 50 and 59 years old in good health and CMV-seronegative. The CDR3 loop reads CASSATDRDEQYF. DNA of the CDR3: TGTGCCAGCAGCGCTACGGACAGGGACGAGCAGTACTTC.